The rows below give T cell receptor beta chains drawn from one sample of a study of tumor-infiltrating lymphocytes in primary liver carcinoma. TCRdb passed the multiplex PCR reads through MiXCR, listing each CDR3 protein once. The sample records roughly 49,000 distinct CDR3 sequences, around 77% being singletons. Sequenced material: liver tumor tissue from sampling region 5. Receptors were obtained from a man aged 35-49 years with primary liver carcinoma and hepatitis B virus infection. The CDR3 runs from the conserved cysteine through the conserved F or W. D genes are given only for firm matches.

J,V,D,CDR3,DNA
TRBJ2-1,TRBV6-1,NA,CANISTRDSYNEQFF,TGTGCCAACATTTCTACACGGGACTCTTACAATGAGCAGTTCTTC
TRBJ1-3,TRBV4-3,NA,CASSQEGYGNIIYF,TGCGCCAGCAGCCAAGAGGGGTATGGAAACATCATATATTTT
TRBJ2-7,TRBV6-2/TRBV6-3,NA,CASSYSLPYEQYF,TGTGCCAGCAGTTACTCGTTGCCCTACGAACAGTACTTC
TRBJ1-1,TRBV28,NA,CASKHSKATTEAFF,TGTGCCAGCAAACACTCGAAAGCGACGACTGAAGCTTTCTTT
TRBJ2-1,TRBV29-1,NA,CGVEDSDYNEQSF,TGCGGCGTCGAGGACAGTGATTACAATGAGCAGTCCTTC
TRBJ2-3,TRBV29-1,TRBD1,CRVPGQGEDAQYF,TGCAGGGTCCCGGGACAGGGTGAAGATGCGCAGTATTTT
TRBJ1-1,TRBV6-2/TRBV6-3,NA,CANTQGTETFF,TGTGCCAACACCCAAGGCACTGAAACTTTCTTT
TRBJ2-1,TRBV6-1,NA,CASSDRTKSSYSEQFF,TGTGCCAGCAGTGACCGTACAAAAAGCTCCTACAGTGAGCAGTTCTTC
TRBJ2-7,TRBV20-1,NA,CRAPSGCEQYF,TGCAGAGCCCCCAGCGGGTGCGAGCAGTACTTC
TRBJ2-1,TRBV12-3/TRBV12-4,TRBD2,CASGSSGGRYNEQFF,TGTGCCAGCGGTTCCTCGGGCGGGAGGTACAATGAACAGTTCTTC
TRBJ2-1,TRBV6-4,NA,CASSCDRNSYNEQFF,TGTGCCAGTAGCTGCGACAGGAACTCCTACAACGAGCAGTTCTTC
TRBJ2-1,TRBV29-1,TRBD2,CSVVLVGGFYNEQFF,TGCAGCGTTGTACTAGTGGGAGGGTTCTATAATGAGCAGTTCTTC
TRBJ2-1,TRBV2,NA,CASRPIAEGPSEQFF,TGTGCCAGCAGACCCATAGCGGAAGGGCCTAGTGAGCAGTTCTTC
TRBJ2-2,TRBV11-1,NA,CTSSLWVNAGELFF,TGTACCAGCAGCTTATGGGTAAACGCCGGGGAGCTGTTTTTT
TRBJ2-1,TRBV5-6,TRBD2,CASSLVAGVGGNEQFF,TGTGCCAGCAGCTTGGTTGCGGGGGTTGGGGGCAATGAGCAGTTCTTC
TRBJ1-4,TRBV11-1,NA,CVSNRGVKLFF,TGTGTCAGCAACCGTGGGGTAAAACTGTTTTTT
TRBJ1-1,TRBV25-1,TRBD1,CASTGDRGLTEVFF,TGTGCCAGTACCGGTGACAGGGGGCTAACTGAAGTTTTCTTT
TRBJ1-4,TRBV6-1,NA,CDSSLTGTNEKLFF,TGTGATAGCAGTTTGACAGGCACTAATGAAAAACTGTTTTTT
TRBJ1-2,TRBV5-1,NA,CVSSLTIGADSGCTF,TGCGTCAGCAGCTTGACAATCGGGGCAGACTCTGGCTGCACCTTC
TRBJ1-6,TRBV11-1,NA,CAISRALVSPPHF,TGTGCCATCAGCCGGGCACTGGTTTCACCCCCCCACTTT
TRBJ2-1,TRBV11-2,TRBD2,CANSLDRGGRFYDEQFF,TGTGCCAACAGCTTAGATCGGGGCGGGAGGTTCTACGATGAGCAGTTCTTC
TRBJ2-7,TRBV11-1,TRBD2,CANGGERSYEQYF,TGTGCCAACGGGGGGGAGCGATCCTATGAGCAGTACTTC
TRBJ2-2,TRBV7-9,NA,CASCWGNTGELLF,TGTGCCAGCTGTTGGGGAAACACCGGGGAGCTGCTTTTT
TRBJ2-1,TRBV29-1,TRBD2,CNVGLVGGFYNEHFF,TGCAACGTTGGACTAGTGGGAGGGTTCTACAATGAGCATTTCTTC
TRBJ1-1,TRBV12-3/TRBV12-4,TRBD1,CGNSEGTGDETFF,TGTGGCAACAGTGAAGGGACAGGGGATGAAACTTTCTTT
TRBJ1-5,TRBV18,NA,CASSPQGGPNQPQHF,TGTGCCAGCTCACCACAGGGCGGCCCAAATCAGCCCCAGCATTTT